This T cell receptor beta chain was sequenced in a study of T-cell memory formation after mild COVID-19. A few counts support this clonotype. TCRdb reanalysed the 5' RACE reads using MiXCR and keeps one entry per CDR3 protein. The table includes roughly 500,000 distinct CDR3 sequences, roughly 20% detected once. The CDR3 totals 14 residues. The V end lost 3 bases, the J end lost 7 bases, and 10 bases lay between the germline ends. The specimen sequenced was PBMCs or a T cell subset sorted from them (not recorded which). The receptor comes from an adult woman who had mild COVID-19 (a few samples of this study predate the infection). Cell type and time point are not known. This chain connects TRBV12-3 or TRBV12-4 to TRBJ1-6; D may be TRBD1 (5 bases). The CDR3 spells CASSFTTVNSPLHF. The CDR3 nucleotides are TGTGCCAGCAGTTTTACGACAGTGAATTCACCCCTCCACTTT.